The 19 T cell receptor beta chains below come from one sample, sequenced in a study of post-analysis software for immune sequencing data. Study-wide results and limits: TRBV5-6, TRBV5-1 and TRBV20-1 were among several TRBV segments more frequent in patients than controls.

Their target antigens are unknown. The library was made from cDNA and included unique molecular identifiers. MiXCR, run by TCRdb on the PCR reads, gives a single entry per CDR3 protein. The data contain about 540,000 distinct CDR3 sequences, around 31% of them seen just once; the ten biggest clones take up 5% to 6%. Sample: blood. The receptors shown here come from a girl under 18 with multiple sclerosis.

This clonotype was observed a handful of times. The V gene is TRBV14, the J gene TRBJ2-5; 8 nucleotides agree with TRBD2. CDR3 length: 14 residues. With V trimmed by 4 bases and J by 2 bases, 3 bases remained unmatched. Germline V gives CDR1 SGHDN, CDR2 FVKESK. CDR3 sequence reads: CASSRLARQETQYF. The CDR3 nucleotides read TGTGCCAGCAGCCGACTAGCGAGACAAGAGACCCAGTACTTC.

There are a few counts of this clonotype. J is TRBJ1-1 and V is TRBV6-6; D is unresolved. The germline V gene encodes CDR1 MNHNY and CDR2 SVGAGI (reference sequence). Trimming stripped 2 bases from V and 3 bases from J, with 4 bases between. The CDR3 consists of 12 residues. The CDR3 DNA reads as TGTGCCAGCAGTTACGGGTACACTGAAGCTTTCTTT. Encoded protein: CASSYGYTEAFF.

The chain couples TRBV2 to TRBJ2-7; no firm D call. This CDR3 is 12 amino acids long. Germline-derived CDR1 and CDR2 are SNHLY and FYNNEI. V was clipped by 1 base and J by 3 bases, with 4 bases between them. CDR3 amino acids: CASSEDRYEQYF. The CDR3 DNA sequence: TGTGCCAGCAGTGAAGATCGCTACGAGCAGTACTTC.

In its sample, this clonotype was seen once. The V call is TRBV2, the J call TRBJ1-1; possibly TRBD1 for D (5 bases). Trimming cost V 5 bases and J 7 bases, with 11 bases left between them. CDR1 SNHLY and CDR2 FYNNEI come from the germline V gene. This CDR3 comprises 12 residues. DNA of the CDR3: TGTGCCAGCAGTCTGTCAGGGCGTGAAGCTTTCTTT. Its translation is CASSLSGREAFF. Looking up the rest from reference TRBV2 and TRBJ1-1 gives the full variable domain: EPEVTQTPSHQVTQMGQEVILRCVPISNHLYFYWYRQILGQKVEFLVSFYNNEISEKSEIFDDQFSVERPDGSNFTLKIRSTKLEDSAMYFCASSLSGREAFFGQGTRLTVV.

The chain is built from TRBV20-1 and TRBJ2-2; no clear D. CDR3 length: 13 residues. V lost 4 bases, J lost 0 bases, and 6 bases lay in between. Germline V gene sequence: CDR1 DFQATT, CDR2 SNEGSKA (reference sequence). CDR3 region: CSAIQANTGELFF. In nucleotides, the CDR3 is TGCAGTGCTATCCAGGCGAACACCGGGGAGCTGTTTTTT.

The genes are TRBV5-1 and TRBJ2-1, with D hard to call. The CDR3 is made up of 16 amino acids. The V end was cut by 0 bases, the J end by 0 bases, with 10 bases between. CDR1 and CDR2 from the germline V gene are SGHRS and YFSETQ. CDR3 protein: CASSLALTGSYNEQFF. CDR3 nucleotide sequence: TGCGCCAGCAGCTTGGCCTTGACCGGCTCCTACAATGAGCAGTTCTTC.

Only a few counts were recorded for this clonotype. The chain joins TRBV15 to TRBJ2-4, with 8 nucleotides matching TRBD2. V lost 5 bases and J lost 9; bases outside the gene matches: 9. The germline CDR1 and CDR2 sequences are LNHNV and YYDKDF (reference sequence). There are 14 residues in the CDR3. The DNA for the CDR3 is TGTGCCACCAGCTTTCGGGGGGGGGAAGGCATTCAGTACTTC. It yields the protein CATSFRGGEGIQYF.

The V gene is TRBV2, the J gene TRBJ2-6; TRBD2 matches at 8 bases. Germline loops: CDR1 SNHLY, CDR2 FYNNEI. The CDR3 length is 16 residues. V trimming: 9 bases; J trimming: 0 bases; junction bases outside the gene matches: 7. Here the CDR3 reads CARFGAGGSGANVLTF. The CDR3 DNA reads as TGTGCCAGATTTGGGGCGGGGGGCTCTGGGGCCAACGTCCTGACTTTC.

The V call is TRBV4-1, the J call TRBJ2-7, with D possibly being TRBD1 or TRBD2 (5 bases each). Trimming stripped 2 bases from V and 2 bases from J, with 13 bases between. Germline assignment: CDR1 MGHRA and CDR2 YSYEKL. This CDR3 has 15 residues. The chain's CDR3 is CASSQPGRSTYEQYF. DNA of the CDR3: TGCGCCAGCAGCCAACCGGGACGGTCCACCTACGAGCAGTACTTC.

This chain joins TRBV3-1 and TRBJ1-1; the D is unclear. This CDR3 contains 15 residues. The V end lost 7 bases, the J end lost 8 bases, and 23 bases lay between the germline ends. The germline V gene has CDR1 LGHDT and CDR2 YNNKEL (reference sequence). CDR3 DNA: TGTGCCAGCAACTCCCGTGGGGAGGACCTTGGAGAAGCTTTCTTT. It codes for CASNSRGEDLGEAFF.

This clonotype has just one count. This chain joins TRBV29-1 and TRBJ2-4, with 8 nucleotides matching TRBD1. With the DNA end fitting TRBJ2-7 better, the J assignment may be wrong. The V gene's germline CDR1 is SQVTM and CDR2 ANQGSEA. This CDR3 is 11 amino acids long. CDR3 sequence: CSVPQGDEQYF. The CDR3 nucleotides are TGCAGCGTCCCACAGGGGGACGAGCAGTACTTC.

This clonotype was observed a few times. The V and J genes are TRBV18 and TRBJ1-1; 7 bases fit TRBD1. The CDR3 has 14 amino acids. CDR1 is KGHSH, CDR2 LQKENI, per germline. V lost 5 bases to trimming and J lost 5 bases; unmatched junction nucleotides: 8. CDR3 sequence (DNA): TGTGCCAGCTCATCCACAGGGGAGGGGACTGAAGCTTTCTTT. Protein product: CASSSTGEGTEAFF.

Details on this clonotype: With a much larger clone just one base away, this may be a read error. V usage is TRBV12-3 or TRBV12-4 and J usage is TRBJ1-2; tentatively, D is TRBD1 (6 bases). V was clipped by 2 bases and J by 6 bases, with 10 bases between them. The CDR3 extends over 13 amino acids. CDR3 DNA sequence: TGTGCCAGCAGTTTACAGGGGATCCATGGCTACACCTTC. Translated: CASSLQGIHGYTF.

A few counts support this clonotype. V and J are TRBV29-1 and TRBJ2-4; 8 nucleotides agree with TRBD1. The trim removed 3 bases at V and 7 bases at J, leaving 8 bases unmatched. The CDR3 consists of 14 residues. Germline V gene lookup returns CDR1 SQVTM and CDR2 ANQGSEA. CDR3 bases: TGCAGCGTTGAGGTCGCCAGGGGGCGCAACATTCAGTACTTC. Its translation is CSVEVARGRNIQYF.

This clonotype was found many times. V is TRBV10-3 and J is TRBJ2-3; D uncertain. Germline assignment: CDR1 ENHRY and CDR2 SYGVKD. Trimming cost V 3 bases and J 7 bases, with 5 bases left between them. The CDR3 has 11 residues. The CDR3: CAISDQYTQYF. The CDR3 region has the DNA TGTGCCATCAGTGACCAATATACGCAGTATTTT.

This clonotype has a handful of counts. The rearrangement joins TRBV6-1 to TRBJ1-2; D is uncertain. Germline V CDR1 and CDR2: MNHNS, SASEGT. V lost 0 bases to trimming and J lost 4 bases, with 6 bases between them. This CDR3 spans 13 amino acids. The CDR3 protein is CASSEAGFYGYTF. The CDR3 DNA is TGTGCCAGCAGTGAAGCCGGTTTCTATGGCTACACCTTC.

The chain carries TRBV5-1 and TRBJ2-5; 10 bases are a match to TRBD1. The CDR3 spans 15 residues. CDR1 and CDR2 (germline): SGHRS, YFSETQ. The V and J ends lost 4 bases and 1 base, in that order; junction bases with no gene match: 4. CDR3 sequence (DNA): TGCGCCAGCAGCGGCGGACAGGGGGTCCAAGAGACCCAGTACTTC. Its translation is CASSGGQGVQETQYF.

This clonotype was seen a few times. The J gene is TRBJ1-2, the V gene TRBV20-1; 7 bases map to TRBD1. This CDR3 spans 18 amino acids. Germline assignment: CDR1 DFQATT and CDR2 SNEGSKA (reference sequence). With 5 bases clipped from V and 0 bases from J, the junction kept 18 bases outside the gene matches. CDR3 in DNA: TGCAGTGCTCGCAGACCCGGGACAGTCCTCTTAGCTAACTATGGCTACACCTTC. This sequence encodes CSARRPGTVLLANYGYTF.

This clonotype has only a few counts. This sequence joins TRBV24-1 and TRBJ2-3; a weak D match, TRBD2 (5 bases). Germline CDR1 is KGHDR and CDR2 is SFDVKD. The CDR3 length is 13 residues. V shed 4 bases and J shed 9 bases, with 13 bases lying between them. The CDR3 DNA sequence: TGTGCCACCAGTGACGCTACTAGTGAAACGCAGTATTTT. It translates to CATSDATSETQYF.